This TCR beta chain was sequenced during a study of OX40 agonist ivuxolimab in advanced cancers. General study findings and limits: Researchers did not establish what antigens the expanded peripheral T cells target. Within 6 weeks, CD4+ and CD8+ blood T cells expanded clonally at 0.1 to 3.0 mg/kg.

Trimming removed 3 bases at V and 3 bases at J, with 7 bases between. CDR1 and CDR2 (germline): SGHDT, YYEEEE. This CDR3 contains 13 residues. Comment on this clone: Its antigen is unknown.

Using immunoSEQ multiplex PCR, the repertoire was profiled, and TCRdb retains in-frame clones only, with some absent. The table has approximately 76,000 clones, 65% to 90% seen once; the top ten hold approximately 0.65%. The J gene is TRBJ1-3, the V gene TRBV5-6; D remains ambiguous. The source of this sequence is an adult with an advanced solid tumor such as melanoma, head and neck, liver or kidney cancer. The specimen was CD4+ or CD8+ T cells sorted from blood, collected in a trial of the OX40 agonist ivuxolimab. The CDR3 DNA reads TGTGCCAGCAGCTCCGAGATTGGAAACACCATATATTTT. Amino acids: CASSSEIGNTIYF.